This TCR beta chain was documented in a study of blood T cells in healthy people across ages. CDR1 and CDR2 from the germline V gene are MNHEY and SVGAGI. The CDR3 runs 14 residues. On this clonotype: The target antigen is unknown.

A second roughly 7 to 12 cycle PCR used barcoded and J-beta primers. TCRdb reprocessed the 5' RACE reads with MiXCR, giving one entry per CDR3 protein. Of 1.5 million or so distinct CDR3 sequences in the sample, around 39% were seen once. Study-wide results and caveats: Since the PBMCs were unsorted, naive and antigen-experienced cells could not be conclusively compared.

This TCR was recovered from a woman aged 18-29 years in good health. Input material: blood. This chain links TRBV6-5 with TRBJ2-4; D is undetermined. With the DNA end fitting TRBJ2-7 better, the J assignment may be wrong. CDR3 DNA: TGTGCCAGCAGTTACTCGTTGCGACCCTACGAGCAGTACTTC. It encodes CASSYSLRPYEQYF.